This T cell receptor (beta chain) was sequenced for a study of tumor-infiltrating lymphocytes in primary liver carcinoma. The overall study: The yield of productive TCRbeta reads per sample was roughly 3.5 to 7.13 million and was similar across tissue types.

V gave up 2 bases and J gave up 10 bases, with 18 bases separating them. The length of the CDR3 is 15 residues. Per germline, CDR1 SEHNR and CDR2 FQNEAQ (reference sequence). Starting material of 450 to 550 ng total RNA yielded TCR beta cDNA via a constant-region primer. For TCR beta, libraries were produced by three nested multiplex PCR rounds using slightly modified ARM-PCR. The two initial PCR rounds, about 9 cycles each, used TRBV1-TRBV30 forward and C-beta reverse primers. TCRdb analysed the multiplex PCR reads with MiXCR anew, one entry per CDR3 protein. Among approximately 99,000 distinct CDR3 sequences listed, about three quarters were seen once. Total RNA and DNA came together from around 20-30 mg of bulk tissue without cell sorting.

Sequencing was done on a sample of liver tumor tissue from sampling region 5. The subset was: tumor region T5, tumor centre. This rearrangement joins TRBV7-9 to TRBJ2-4; tentatively, D is TRBD1 or TRBD2 (5 bases each). The receptor was isolated from an older woman with primary liver carcinoma and hepatitis B virus infection. The CDR3 DNA reads TGTGCCAGCAGCTTAAGGTCTATGGGGGTGGTTATTCAGTACTTC. It specifies CASSLRSMGVVIQYF.